Listed here is a single T cell receptor beta chain. Its antigen is currently not known. No base-level quality is on record; no much larger clone is a single base apart. Libraries were built with RT-PCR. The sample was run on an Illumina HiSeq 2500. TCRdb handled the public reads itself, with Q25 trimming in fastp and clone calling in MiXCR, and kept productive beta chains. Each record represents a unique CDR3 protein, reported with the most common genes and DNA among its rows. The sample table holds around 790,000 distinct CDR3 sequences, of which around 20% were seen once. The top ten constitute roughly 10% of the sample. This record comes from a study of response to subunit inactivated influenza vaccine (dated by TCRdb to about 2018). A note on the overall study: Deep quantitative profiling of the T cell receptor repertoire was used in the study to follow responses to a trivalent subunit inactivated influenza vaccine.

The germline ends are 16 bases apart after V is trimmed by 0 bases and J by 2 bases. According to the germline V gene (reference sequence), CDR1 reads DFQATT and CDR2 reads SNEGSKA. Including cysteine and phenylalanine, the CDR3 has 16 amino acids. Only CDR3 DNA remains: 48 bases, in frame from the first base. Findings and caveats that apply to the study as a whole: The authors proposed that each seasonal influenza vaccination may bring in only a limited number of new T cells.

The receptor's source is a man aged 50 to 60 who received an inactivated influenza vaccine. Donor details come from another sample of the same person, matched by shared clones. The V gene is TRBV20-1 and the J gene is TRBJ2-5, with TRBD2 as a weak D call on 5 bases. The sequenced sample was PBMCs from blood, obtained less than 6 days after vaccination. The base sequence is TGCAGTGCTAGAGACGGAGGCGCTCCCCTGCAAGAGACCCAGTACTTC. It translates to CSARDGGAPLQETQYF.